This T cell receptor beta chain was profiled in a study of OX40 agonist ivuxolimab in advanced cancers. In the case of this clone: Its antigen is currently unknown.

Study results and caveats: Normalized T-cell clonal expansion was also low in a subset of nonresponders.

CDR1 is SGHAT, CDR2 FQDESV, per germline (reference sequence). The CDR3 length is 14 residues. V was trimmed by 3 bases and J by 4 bases, leaving 9 bases between them. Here immunoSEQ multiplex PCR was the method, and the copy in TCRdb shows in-frame clones only, minus some. The sample carries more than 45,000 clones, 83% recorded once. This rearrangement joins TRBV11-1 to TRBJ2-2; D gene ambiguous. This sequence originates from an adult with an advanced solid tumor such as melanoma, head and neck, liver or kidney cancer. Specimen: CD4+ or CD8+ T cells sorted from blood, collected in a trial of the OX40 agonist ivuxolimab. The CDR3 DNA sequence: TGTGCCAGCAGCTTTTCCGGACCCACCGGGGAGCTGTTTTTT. The encoded protein is CASSFSGPTGELFF.